The 2 T cell receptor beta chains listed next were all sequenced from one sample in a study of blood T cell repertoires in COVID-19. Clones were read by immunoSEQ multiplex PCR, and TCRdb kept only the in-frame ones, dropping some. The sample lists about 81,000 clones; around 90% were seen once. Source material: peripheral blood. These receptors originate from a woman of 80 years or more with acute or convalescent COVID-19.

The count of this clone is one. The chain carries TRBV6-2 or TRBV6-3 and TRBJ1-2; D perhaps matches TRBD1 (5 bases). The germline V gene encodes CDR1 MNHEY and CDR2 SVGEGT. There are 16 residues in the CDR3. Trimming took 2 bases from V and 6 from J, leaving 19 bases between them. CDR3 DNA: TGTGCCAGCAGTTACCCGACCGGGGGGGGTTCGAATGGCTACACCTTC. It yields the protein CASSYPTGGGSNGYTF.

The rearrangement uses TRBV6-5 and TRBJ2-7; no definite D call. The germline CDR1 and CDR2 sequences are MNHEY and SVGAGI. V lost 5 bases to trimming and J lost 6 bases, with 17 bases between them. There are 14 residues in the CDR3. The CDR3 here is CASSPSGSGSEQYF. CDR3 nucleotides: TGTGCCAGCAGTCCGTCCGGGTCCGGTTCCGAGCAGTACTTC.